This T cell receptor beta chain was sequenced for a study of beta chain features in type 1 diabetes. Broader study findings: More deletions and fewer insertions at VDJ junctions were seen in type 1 diabetes patients. Patients and controls would be equally affected if PCR favored shorter templates. The study found moderately but significantly shorter TCRB CDR3s in all four CD4+ subsets of Type 1 diabetes patients. Comparison showed that naive, central memory and Treg TCRB repertoires appeared more similar among patients than among healthy donors.

Markers CD45RO/CCR7/CD25/CD127/CD95/CD27 served to sort CD4+ naive, central memory, regulatory and stem cell-like memory cells. The whole isolated RNA underwent reverse transcription, so sequencing captured expressed TCRB transcripts. Sequencing was performed with immunoSEQ multiplex PCR; in TCRdb, only in-frame clones are kept and a portion is missing. The table has over 600,000 clones, 9.5% to 15% seen once. This clone turned up a few times. Its antigen is not known. The CDR3 extends over 16 amino acids. The V gene end was trimmed by 0 bases and the J gene end by 9 bases; junction bases not matched to a gene: 7. Germline loops: CDR1 LNHNV, CDR2 YYDKDF (reference sequence).

What was sequenced was naive CD4+ T cells from blood. The genes are TRBV15 and TRBJ1-6, with 8 bases matching TRBD1. This sequence originates from a man younger than 45 with type 1 diabetes. CDR3 DNA: TGTGCCACCAGCAGAGATCCCCCAGGGGGCTCTTCACCCCTCCACTTT. This translates into CATSRDPPGGSSPLHF.